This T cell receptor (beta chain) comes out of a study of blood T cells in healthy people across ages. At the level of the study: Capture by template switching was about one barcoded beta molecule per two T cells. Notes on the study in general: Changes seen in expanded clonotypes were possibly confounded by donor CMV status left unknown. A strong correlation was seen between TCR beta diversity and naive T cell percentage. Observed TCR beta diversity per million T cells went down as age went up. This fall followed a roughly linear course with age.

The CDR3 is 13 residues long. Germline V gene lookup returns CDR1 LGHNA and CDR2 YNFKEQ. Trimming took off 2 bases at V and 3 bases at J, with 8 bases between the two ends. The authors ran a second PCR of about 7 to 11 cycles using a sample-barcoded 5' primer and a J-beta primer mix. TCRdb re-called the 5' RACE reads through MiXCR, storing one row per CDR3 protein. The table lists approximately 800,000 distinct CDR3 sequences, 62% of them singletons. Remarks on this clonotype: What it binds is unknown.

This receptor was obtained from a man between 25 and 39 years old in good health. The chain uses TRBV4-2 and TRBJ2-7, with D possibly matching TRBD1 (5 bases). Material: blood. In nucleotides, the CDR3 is TGTGCCAGCAGCCAACCAGGGTACTACGAGCAGTACTTC. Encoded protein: CASSQPGYYEQYF.